This T cell receptor beta chain comes out of a study of shared clonotypes between healthy human individuals. The study's findings and limits: Naive subsets generally had larger estimated richness than memory subsets. The study sampled only blood, and tissue repertoires likely differ. Between a handful of donors, naive CD4 clonotypes were shared at a level of roughly 5.5%.

This table comes from immunoSEQ multiplex PCR, and its TCRdb copy is limited to in-frame clones, with some not included. The sample lists around 510,000 clones; approximately 94% were seen once. Trimming shortened V by 2 bases and J by 7 bases, and 15 bases separated the two germline ends. This CDR3 is 15 amino acids long. Looked up from germline, CDR1 is MNHNY and CDR2 is SVGAGI (reference sequence). In regard to this clone: Its specificity is unknown.

The receptor was isolated from a woman between 25 and 40 years old in good health. The chain employs TRBV6-6 and TRBJ1-5; TRBD1 might be the D (6 bases). Sequenced material: naive CD4+ T cells sorted from blood. Subset of the sample: CD45RA+ positively selected. CDR3 bases: TGTGCCAGCAGTTACCCCCCAGGGGACGGCCAGCCCCAGCATTTT. Its protein is CASSYPPGDGQPQHF.